The 30 T cell receptor beta chains listed next were all sequenced from one sample in a study of CD8 T cell repertoires and HIV-1 epitope variants. Their specific antigens are unknown. The data were produced by immunoSEQ multiplex PCR, yet TCRdb's version contains in-frame clones alone and is incomplete. The sample holds thousands of clones, approximately 61% seen once. The sample was cultured CD8+ T cells derived from PBMCs. These receptors were taken from a male donor with HIV.

J is TRBJ1-1 and V is TRBV6-5; D not resolved. V lost 2 bases, J lost 6 bases, and 10 bases lay in between. Germline CDR1 is MNHEY and CDR2 is SVGAGI. The CDR3 covers 13 residues. The CDR3 spells CASSYLQEPEAFF. CDR3 DNA: TGTGCCAGCAGTTACCTCCAGGAGCCTGAAGCTTTCTTT.

This clone was counted only a few times. The CDR3 coding sequence is TGCGCCAGCAGCTTGGGTAGCGGGAGCGGTCATGAGCAGTTCTTC. Residues: CASSLGSGSGHEQFF. The rearrangement links TRBV5-1 to TRBJ2-1; 9 positions agree with TRBD2. V gave up 0 bases and J gave up 8 bases; unmatched junction bases: 6. This CDR3 has 15 residues. Germline CDR1 is SGHRS and CDR2 is YFSETQ. The whole variable domain, filled in from reference TRBV5-1 and TRBJ2-1, reads KAGVTQTPRYLIKTRGQQVTLSCSPISGHRSVSWYQQTPGQGLQFLFEYFSETQRNKGNFPGRFSGRQFSNSRSEMNVSTLELGDSALYLCASSLGSGSGHEQFFGPGTRLTVL.

The chain carries TRBV30 and TRBJ1-1, with D uncertain. CDR3 size: 13 residues. Deletions cut 5 bases from V and 4 bases from J, with 14 bases between. Germline CDR1 GTSNPN, CDR2 SVGIG (reference sequence). The CDR3 is CAWEVLRSTEAFF. The CDR3 bases are TGTGCCTGGGAAGTTCTAAGGAGCACTGAAGCTTTCTTT.

V and J are TRBV28 and TRBJ2-7; D is possibly TRBD1 or TRBD2 (5 bases each). The CDR3 sequence is 16 residues long. Trimming took 6 bases from V and 6 from J, leaving 24 bases between them. Germline CDR1 and CDR2: MDHEN and SYDVKM. The CDR3 DNA reads TGTGCCAGCAGCCCCCGGGACCCATCTCAAGACGGCGAGCAGTACTTC. Its protein is CASSPRDPSQDGEQYF.

The chain joins TRBV28 to TRBJ2-7; D may be TRBD1 (5 bases). CDR1 MDHEN and CDR2 SYDVKM come from the germline V gene. CDR3 length: 17 amino acids. V was cut by 3 bases and J by 0 bases, with 18 bases left in between. This CDR3 is CASSFGTEGVDSYEQYF. Written as DNA, the CDR3 is TGTGCCAGCAGTTTCGGTACCGAAGGGGTCGACTCCTACGAGCAGTACTTC.

J is TRBJ2-1 and V is TRBV13; D unclear. With 1 base removed from V and 9 bases from J, the gap between germline ends came to 10 bases. Germline V gene sequence: CDR1 PRHDT, CDR2 FYEKMQ (reference sequence). This CDR3 spans 13 amino acids. CDR3 in DNA: TGTGCCAGCAGCTTAGATGGTGATATTGAGCAGTTCTTC. This encodes CASSLDGDIEQFF.

This chain links TRBV15 with TRBJ2-3; 13 nucleotides line up with TRBD2. This CDR3 spans 15 amino acids. The ends lost 3 bases at V and 4 bases at J; junction bases unmatched: 1. The germline gives CDR1 LNHNV, CDR2 YYDKDF (reference sequence). CDR3 protein: CATSSTSGGADTQYF. In DNA form, the CDR3 reads TGTGCCACCAGCAGTACTAGCGGGGGGGCAGATACGCAGTATTTT. Together with reference TRBV15 and TRBJ2-3, the CDR3 gives the full variable domain: DAMVIQNPRYQVTQFGKPVTLSCSQTLNHNVMYWYQQKSSQAPKLLFHYYDKDFNNEADTPDNFQSRRPNTSFCFLDIRSPGLGDTAMYLCATSSTSGGADTQYFGPGTRLTVL.

The V gene is TRBV6-6, the J gene TRBJ2-7, with TRBD2 matching 12 bases. V shed 6 bases, J shed 1 base, and the junction held 7 bases outside the gene matches. This CDR3 spans 16 amino acids. Per the germline V gene, CDR1 is MNHNY and CDR2 is SVGAGI (reference sequence). CDR3: CASSLNGLAGSYEQYF. In DNA, the CDR3 is TGTGCCAGCAGCCTAAACGGACTAGCGGGGTCCTACGAGCAGTACTTC.

The chain couples TRBV18 to TRBJ2-5, with no clear D. This CDR3 is 14 amino acids long. V lost 3 bases and J 2 bases, leaving 10 bases between the germline ends. CDR1 and CDR2 from the germline V gene are KGHSH and LQKENI. The CDR3 protein is CASSPDGRQETQYF. The CDR3 bases are TGTGCCAGCTCACCCGATGGACGGCAAGAGACCCAGTACTTC.

This sequence joins TRBV7-2 and TRBJ2-5; TRBD1 or TRBD2 may be the D gene (5 bases each). The J call may be mistaken, given a closer DNA end match to TRBJ2-7. The CDR3 loop spans 14 amino acids. Germline V gene sequence: CDR1 SGHTA, CDR2 FQGNSA. The DNA for the CDR3 is TGTGCCAGCAGCTACCTTGGGACGGCCTACGAGCAGTACTTC. This translates into CASSYLGTAYEQYF.

This clone was picked up a small number of times. This chain uses TRBV28 with TRBJ1-1; no firm D call. The CDR3 has 13 residues. Germline values: CDR1 MDHEN, CDR2 SYDVKM. V was cut by 3 bases and J by 1 base, with 6 bases left in between. The CDR3: CASSLVGNTEAFF. The CDR3 DNA follows: TGTGCCAGCAGTTTGGTGGGGAACACTGAAGCTTTCTTT. Using reference TRBV28 and TRBJ1-1 for the parts outside the CDR3, the full variable domain is DVKVTQSSRYLVKRTGEKVFLECVQDMDHENMFWYRQDPGLGLRLIYFSYDVKMKEKGDIPEGYSVSREKKERFSLILESASTNQTSMYLCASSLVGNTEAFFGQGTRLTVV.

The chain combines TRBV5-4 with TRBJ2-1; no clear D gene. The V gene's germline CDR1 is SGHNT and CDR2 YYREEE (reference sequence). The CDR3 is made up of 11 amino acids. V lost 4 bases and J 6 bases, leaving 5 bases between the germline ends. CDR3 loop: CASSTSNEQFF. In DNA, the CDR3 is TGTGCCAGCAGCACCTCCAATGAGCAGTTCTTC.

The chain joins TRBV7-3 to TRBJ1-2; the match to TRBD1 covers 9 bases. J gave up 4 bases and V 1 base, and 10 bases lay outside the gene matches. The CDR3 loop spans 17 amino acids. CDR1 and CDR2 from the germline V gene are SGHTA and FQGTGA. CDR3: CASSLISGTGYPYGYTF. CDR3 in DNA: TGTGCCAGCAGCTTAATCTCCGGGACAGGGTACCCCTATGGCTACACCTTC. The variable domain in full, with the rest retrieved from reference TRBV7-3 and TRBJ1-2, is GAGVSQTPSNKVTEKGKYVELRCDPISGHTALYWYRQSLGQGPEFLIYFQGTGAADDSGLPNDRFFAVRPEGSVSTLKIQRTERGDSAVYLCASSLISGTGYPYGYTFGSGTRLTVV.

The chain links TRBV4-2 to TRBJ2-1, with TRBD2 matching over 10 bases. Germline V gene data show CDR1 as LGHNA and CDR2 as YNFKEQ. The J segment lost 6 bases and the V segment lost 0 bases, leaving 11 bases of the junction unmatched. The CDR3 is 18 residues long. This CDR3 is CASSQEGPDTSGANEQFF. The CDR3 nucleotides are TGTGCCAGCAGCCAAGAGGGGCCAGACACTAGCGGGGCCAATGAGCAGTTCTTC.

V is TRBV27 and J is TRBJ1-1, with TRBD1 identical over 9 bases. The CDR3 spans 13 residues. J gave up 4 bases and V 8 bases, and 5 bases lay outside the gene matches. Germline CDR1 is MNHEY and CDR2 is SMNVEV (reference sequence). DNA for the CDR3: TGTGCCAGCCGGGACAGGGTTCGCACTGAAGCTTTCTTT. It specifies CASRDRVRTEAFF.

The gene calls are TRBV7-9 and TRBJ2-2, with 8 bases aligning to TRBD2. This CDR3 is built from 14 residues. Germline V lookup: CDR1 SEHNR, CDR2 FQNEAQ (reference sequence). After removal of 5 bases from V and 6 bases from J, the junction contained 5 bases not matched to a gene. The CDR3 is CASSPGTSAGELFF. CDR3 DNA: TGTGCCAGCAGCCCGGGGACTAGTGCCGGGGAGCTGTTTTTT.

The V call is TRBV27, the J call TRBJ2-1, with 9 bases that match TRBD2. V lost 7 bases and J lost 2; bases outside the gene matches: 6. This CDR3 comprises 15 residues. Germline CDR1 is MNHEY and CDR2 is SMNVEV (reference sequence). The CDR3 loop is CASNPGGGAYNEQFF. CDR3 coding DNA: TGTGCCAGCAACCCCGGCGGGGGGGCCTACAATGAGCAGTTCTTC.

This clone appeared a few times. The chain joins TRBV6-5 to TRBJ1-5; D gene uncertain. This CDR3 region has 14 residues. Germline V gene sequence: CDR1 MNHEY, CDR2 SVGAGI. The V end was cut by 2 bases, the J end by 5 bases, with 10 bases between. CDR3 sequence: CASSYTVTDQPQHF. The CDR3 DNA sequence: TGTGCCAGCAGTTACACCGTAACTGATCAGCCCCAGCATTTT.

The rearrangement uses TRBV5-4 and TRBJ2-2, with a tentative D call TRBD2 (5 bases). V dropped 3 bases and J dropped 2 bases, with 11 bases sitting between them. The germline CDR1 and CDR2 sequences are SGHNT and YYREEE (reference sequence). This CDR3 is built from 15 residues. The CDR3 nucleotides read TGTGCCAGCAGCTCCGTCCGGGGAAACACCGGGGAGCTGTTTTTT. This codes for CASSSVRGNTGELFF.

CDR3 in amino acids: CASSDGHGSLDTQYF. CDR3 DNA: TGTGCCAGTAGTGACGGTCACGGGAGTCTGGATACGCAGTATTTT. The chain joins TRBV19 to TRBJ2-3; D perhaps matches TRBD2 (6 bases). The CDR3 runs 15 residues. Germline CDR1 LNHDA, CDR2 SQIVND (reference sequence). V was cut by 5 bases and J by 6 bases, with 18 bases left in between.

The V and J genes are TRBV7-2 and TRBJ1-1, with D tentatively TRBD1 (5 bases). Germline CDR1 and CDR2: SGHTA and FQGNSA. V was trimmed by 7 bases and J by 4 bases, leaving 22 bases between them. The CDR3 sequence is 16 residues long. The CDR3 is CASTPTSGDWRTEAFF. In DNA, the CDR3 is TGTGCCAGCACACCTACGTCGGGGGATTGGCGCACTGAAGCTTTCTTT.

This chain joins TRBV4-2 and TRBJ2-3; TRBD1 or TRBD2 may be the D gene (5 bases each). CDR1 and CDR2 from the germline V gene are LGHNA and YNFKEQ. V was shortened by 0 bases and J by 2 bases, with 15 bases between the two germline ends. The CDR3 spans 17 residues. As DNA, the CDR3 is TGTGCCAGCAGCCAAGATCCCGGGACGGTACTCACAGATACGCAGTATTTT. Translating gives CASSQDPGTVLTDTQYF.

This clone came up a few times. The V and J genes are TRBV13 and TRBJ1-4; D gene unclear. Trimming stripped 5 bases from V and 8 bases from J, with 9 bases between. Germline V lookup: CDR1 PRHDT, CDR2 FYEKMQ (reference sequence). CDR3 length equals 12 residues. The CDR3 DNA reads TGTGCCAGCAGCGATAAAGGAGAAAAACTGTTTTTT. Translated, it gives CASSDKGEKLFF. Full variable domain (rest looked up from reference TRBV13 and TRBJ1-4): AAGVIQSPRHLIKEKRETATLKCYPIPRHDTVYWYQQGPGQDPQFLISFYEKMQSDKGSIPDRFSAQQFSDYHSELNMSSLELGDSALYFCASSDKGEKLFFGSGTQLSVL.

This clone was seen a handful of times. The rearrangement joins TRBV7-7 to TRBJ2-3; 11 bases are shared with TRBD2. The CDR3 consists of 17 residues. Germline CDR1 and CDR2: SSHAT and FNYEAQ (reference sequence). With 0 bases clipped from V and 4 bases from J, the junction kept 6 bases outside the gene matches. The CDR3 nucleotides read TGTGCCAGCAGCTTAGCGACTAGCGGGGCGGACGCAGATACGCAGTATTTT. It translates to CASSLATSGADADTQYF. Supplemented by reference TRBV7-7 and TRBJ2-3, the full variable domain reads GAGVSQSPRYKVTKRGQDVTLRCDPISSHATLYWYQQALGQGPEFLTYFNYEAQPDKSGLPSDRFSAERPEGSISTLTIQRTEQRDSAMYRCASSLATSGADADTQYFGPGTRLTVL.

This chain uses TRBV28 with TRBJ2-3; D ambiguous. The ends were cut back, 1 base at V and 0 bases at J, with 8 bases in the middle. Germline-derived CDR1 and CDR2 are MDHEN and SYDVKM. The CDR3 contains 15 residues. In DNA, the CDR3 is TGTGCCAGCAGTTTATTGTCTATAAGCACAGATACGCAGTATTTT. Translation: CASSLLSISTDTQYF.

The V call is TRBV7-2, the J call TRBJ2-1, with TRBD2 matching over 8 bases. J was trimmed by 6 bases and V by 1 base; bases with no gene match: 11. This CDR3 has 17 residues. The germline CDR1 and CDR2 sequences are SGHTA and FQGNSA. The chain's CDR3 is CASSLEPRTSWGNEQFF. CDR3 bases: TGTGCCAGCAGCTTAGAGCCCCGGACTAGCTGGGGCAATGAGCAGTTCTTC.

The chain recombines TRBV6-5 with TRBJ2-7, with TRBD1 identical over 8 bases. The junction had 8 bases not matched to a gene; V was cut back by 7 bases and J by 6 bases. The CDR3 runs to 13 residues. Germline assignment: CDR1 MNHEY and CDR2 SVGAGI. The CDR3 sequence is CASTRTGTGEQYF. The DNA of the CDR3 is TGTGCCAGCACCAGGACAGGGACCGGCGAGCAGTACTTC.

The chain couples TRBV11-1 to TRBJ2-1; tentatively, D is TRBD2 (6 bases). With 8 bases removed from V and 4 bases from J, the gap between germline ends came to 12 bases. The CDR3 spans 13 residues. CDR1 SGHAT and CDR2 FQDESV come from the germline V gene (reference sequence). The CDR3: CASGGASYNEQFF. The CDR3 DNA is TGTGCCAGCGGCGGGGCCTCGTACAATGAGCAGTTCTTC.

V gene TRBV27 combines with J gene TRBJ1-1, with unresolved D. The CDR3 loop spans 13 amino acids. Per the germline V gene, CDR1 is MNHEY and CDR2 is SMNVEV (reference sequence). The V end was cut by 0 bases, the J end by 7 bases, with 9 bases between. The CDR3 loop is CASSLSSRNEAFF. CDR3 DNA: TGTGCCAGCAGTTTATCGTCCCGGAATGAAGCTTTCTTT.

Only a few counts were recorded for this clone. The chain carries TRBV19 and TRBJ1-1, with D possibly TRBD1 on 5 matching bases. Germline lookup yields CDR1 LNHDA and CDR2 SQIVND (reference sequence). The CDR3 sequence is 13 residues long. V lost 6 bases and J 3 bases, leaving 11 bases between the germline ends. CDR3 coding DNA: TGTGCCAGTAGCTTGGACATGGACACTGAAGCTTTCTTT. Translating gives CASSLDMDTEAFF.